This is a list of T cell receptor beta chains from one sample in a study of blood T cell repertoires in COVID-19. Only in-frame clones appear in the TCRdb table, and some are missing; sequencing was by immunoSEQ multiplex PCR. The sample lists around 180,000 clones, about four fifths occurring once. The sequencing sample was made of peripheral blood. The receptors shown here come from a woman older than 75 with COVID-19, enrolled during active disease. The CDR3 runs from the conserved cysteine through the conserved F or W. The order of the fields is J gene, clone size, V gene, D gene, CDR3 protein, CDR3 DNA. A D gene is named only where the DNA matches it firmly. Clone size, where shown, is once, few, many, or a class for clones that have expanded.

J: TRBJ2-5
size: .
V: TRBV14
D: TRBD2
CDR3: CASSPFGTSGQETQYF
DNA: TGTGCCAGCAGCCCCTTCGGGACTAGCGGCCAAGAGACCCAGTACTTC

J: TRBJ1-2
size: .
V: TRBV2
D: TRBD1
CDR3: CASSKTRDRGLDGYTF
DNA: TGTGCCAGCAGTAAAACCAGGGACAGGGGGCTCGATGGCTACACCTTC

J: TRBJ2-3
size: .
V: TRBV3-1/TRBV3-2
D: .
CDR3: CASSQEAATDTQYF
DNA: TGTGCCAGCAGCCAAGAAGCGGCCACAGATACGCAGTATTTT

J: TRBJ2-3
size: .
V: TRBV2
D: .
CDR3: CASTQDTSTDTQYF
DNA: TGTGCCAGCACACAGGACACTAGCACAGATACGCAGTATTTT

J: TRBJ2-7
size: .
V: TRBV6-5
D: TRBD2
CDR3: CASRSGSPNEQYF
DNA: TGTGCCAGCAGAAGCGGGAGTCCGAACGAGCAGTACTTC

J: TRBJ1-1
size: .
V: TRBV29-1
D: .
CDR3: CSVETRMNTEAFF
DNA: TGCAGCGTTGAAACAAGAATGAACACTGAAGCTTTCTTT

J: TRBJ2-1
size: .
V: TRBV29-1
D: TRBD2
CDR3: CSARKRGRSEQFF
DNA: TGCAGCGCCCGAAAACGCGGGAGAAGCGAGCAGTTCTTC

J: TRBJ2-3
size: .
V: TRBV5-4
D: TRBD2
CDR3: CASSFSGSSDTQYF
DNA: TGTGCCAGCAGCTTTAGCGGGAGCTCCGATACGCAGTATTTT

J: TRBJ2-2
size: .
V: TRBV7-9
D: .
CDR3: CASSSTWNTGELFF
DNA: TGTGCCAGCAGCTCGACATGGAACACCGGGGAGCTGTTTTTT

J: TRBJ1-5
size: once
V: TRBV18
D: .
CDR3: CASSPSGSNQPQHF
DNA: TGTGCCAGCTCACCATCAGGGAGCAATCAGCCCCAGCATTTT

J: TRBJ1-3
size: .
V: TRBV15
D: TRBD1
CDR3: CATTTGHGNTIYF
DNA: TGTGCCACCACGACAGGGCACGGAAACACCATATATTTT

J: TRBJ2-1
size: few
V: TRBV5-4
D: TRBD1
CDR3: CASSLAQGIYNEQFF
DNA: TGTGCCAGCAGCTTGGCACAGGGGATCTACAATGAGCAGTTCTTC

J: TRBJ2-2
size: once
V: TRBV19
D: TRBD1
CDR3: CASSILDRGLLFF
DNA: TGTGCCAGTAGTATACTGGACAGGGGGCTGCTGTTTTTT

J: TRBJ2-2
size: .
V: TRBV2
D: TRBD1
CDR3: CASSASGQVLSGELFF
DNA: TGTGCCAGCAGCGCCTCGGGACAGGTCTTATCCGGGGAGCTGTTTTTT

J: TRBJ2-3
size: .
V: TRBV18
D: TRBD2
CDR3: CASSPPGLAGSTDTQYF
DNA: TGTGCCAGCTCACCCCCGGGACTAGCGGGAAGCACAGATACGCAGTATTTT

J: TRBJ1-1
size: .
V: TRBV18
D: .
CDR3: CASSRGGNTEAFF
DNA: TGTGCCAGCTCAAGAGGTGGGAACACTGAAGCTTTCTTT

J: TRBJ2-3
size: .
V: TRBV9
D: .
CDR3: CASSPGDAALTDTQYF
DNA: TGTGCCAGCAGCCCGGGGGATGCTGCCCTCACAGATACGCAGTATTTT

J: TRBJ1-1
size: .
V: TRBV7-9
D: .
CDR3: CASSFGGNTEAFF
DNA: TGTGCCAGCAGCTTCGGGGGGAACACTGAAGCTTTCTTT

J: TRBJ1-5
size: .
V: TRBV7-2
D: .
CDR3: CASSSQTGVQPQHF
DNA: TGTGCCAGCAGCTCCCAGACAGGTGTGCAGCCCCAGCATTTT

J: TRBJ2-5
size: once
V: TRBV29-1
D: .
CDR3: CSVDSLQETQYF
DNA: TGCAGCGTTGACAGTTTACAAGAGACCCAGTACTTC

J: TRBJ2-1
size: once
V: TRBV19
D: TRBD2
CDR3: CASSTGLAGNNEQFF
DNA: TGTGCCAGTAGTACGGGACTAGCGGGGAACAATGAGCAGTTCTTC

J: TRBJ2-2
size: .
V: TRBV5-1
D: TRBD2
CDR3: CASSLAGLAGVVGELFF
DNA: TGCGCCAGCAGCTTGGCCGGGCTAGCGGGAGTGGTCGGGGAGCTGTTTTTT

J: TRBJ2-1
size: .
V: TRBV6-2/TRBV6-3
D: TRBD2
CDR3: CASSDPSGGANEQFF
DNA: TGTGCCAGCAGTGACCCTAGCGGGGGGGCTAATGAGCAGTTCTTC

J: TRBJ1-2
size: .
V: TRBV2
D: .
CDR3: CASSRIRTWGYGYTF
DNA: TGTGCCAGCAGTCGAATCAGGACTTGGGGATATGGCTACACCTTC

J: TRBJ2-3
size: once
V: TRBV19
D: TRBD2
CDR3: CASSMGLAFNTQYF
DNA: TGTGCCAGTAGTATGGGACTAGCCTTCAATACGCAGTATTTT

J: TRBJ2-5
size: .
V: TRBV18
D: .
CDR3: CASSPEETQYF
DNA: TGTGCCAGCTCACCCGAAGAGACCCAGTACTTC

J: TRBJ1-1
size: .
V: TRBV27
D: .
CDR3: CASKFQGRNTEAFF
DNA: TGTGCCAGCAAGTTTCAGGGGAGAAACACTGAAGCTTTCTTT

J: TRBJ1-2
size: .
V: TRBV4-2
D: TRBD1
CDR3: CASSQGQGPGYTF
DNA: TGTGCCAGCAGCCAAGGACAGGGTCCGGGCTACACCTTC

J: TRBJ2-3
size: many
V: TRBV27
D: TRBD2
CDR3: CASSSLVLAGDTQYF
DNA: TGTGCCAGCAGTTCCCTTGTGCTAGCGGGGGATACGCAGTATTTT

J: TRBJ1-4
size: .
V: TRBV30
D: .
CDR3: CAWSANYDGLARSEKLFF
DNA: TGTGCCTGGAGTGCGAATTACGACGGACTAGCACGGTCGGAAAAACTGTTTTTT

J: TRBJ2-7
size: few
V: TRBV6-5
D: TRBD2
CDR3: CASSSPGLAIYEQYF
DNA: TGTGCCAGCAGTTCCCCGGGACTAGCGATTTACGAGCAGTACTTC

J: TRBJ1-6
size: .
V: TRBV5-1
D: TRBD1
CDR3: CASSLDGQGWEPLHF
DNA: TGCGCCAGCAGCTTGGATGGACAGGGTTGGGAACCCCTCCACTTT

J: TRBJ2-1
size: .
V: TRBV7-2
D: TRBD2
CDR3: CASSLASGGSPYNEQFF
DNA: TGTGCCAGCAGCTTAGCTAGCGGGGGTTCCCCCTACAATGAGCAGTTCTTC

J: TRBJ2-1
size: .
V: TRBV28
D: TRBD2
CDR3: CASSFSGSDAYNEQFF
DNA: TGTGCCAGCAGTTTTAGCGGGAGTGACGCCTACAATGAGCAGTTCTTC

J: TRBJ2-3
size: .
V: TRBV3-1/TRBV3-2
D: .
CDR3: CASSPEDGQDTDTQYF
DNA: TGTGCCAGCAGCCCCGAGGACGGACAAGACACAGATACGCAGTATTTT

J: TRBJ1-3
size: .
V: TRBV5-1
D: TRBD1
CDR3: CASRQGASGGNTIYF
DNA: TGCGCCAGCCGACAGGGGGCATCTGGGGGAAACACCATATATTTT

J: TRBJ2-1
size: .
V: TRBV5-4
D: TRBD2
CDR3: CASKGGTSVIEQFF
DNA: TGTGCCAGCAAGGGCGGGACTAGCGTTATTGAGCAGTTCTTC

J: TRBJ1-4
size: .
V: TRBV7-9
D: TRBD1
CDR3: CASSSDRVTNEKLFF
DNA: TGTGCCAGCAGCTCTGACAGGGTGACTAATGAAAAACTGTTTTTT

J: TRBJ1-2
size: .
V: TRBV28
D: .
CDR3: CASKPAGRYGYTF
DNA: TGTGCCAGCAAACCGGCGGGGCGCTATGGCTACACCTTC

J: TRBJ2-7
size: few
V: TRBV7-2
D: TRBD2
CDR3: CASSLAGLSNYEQYF
DNA: TGTGCCAGCAGCTTAGCGGGACTATCGAACTACGAGCAGTACTTC

J: TRBJ2-2
size: .
V: TRBV10-3
D: .
CDR3: CAISFIPGELFF
DNA: TGTGCCATCAGCTTTATCCCCGGGGAGCTGTTTTTT

J: TRBJ2-2
size: .
V: TRBV4-3
D: .
CDR3: CASSPRGGTGELFF
DNA: TGCGCCAGCAGCCCCCGTGGGGGGACCGGGGAGCTGTTTTTT

J: TRBJ2-3
size: .
V: TRBV3-1/TRBV3-2
D: TRBD2
CDR3: CASSQVGASGDTQYF
DNA: TGTGCCAGCAGCCAAGTCGGGGCTAGCGGCGATACGCAGTATTTT

J: TRBJ1-2
size: few
V: TRBV19
D: .
CDR3: CASSIPRVLPLGGYTF
DNA: TGTGCCAGTAGTATCCCCCGGGTCCTACCTTTGGGTGGCTACACCTTC

J: TRBJ1-4
size: .
V: TRBV18
D: TRBD1
CDR3: CASSPRRGQGNEKLFF
DNA: TGTGCCAGCTCACCCCGAAGAGGACAGGGAAATGAAAAACTGTTTTTT

J: TRBJ2-1
size: few
V: TRBV30
D: .
CDR3: CAWSYYPGDNEQFF
DNA: TGTGCCTGGAGTTACTACCCCGGGGACAATGAGCAGTTCTTC

J: TRBJ2-1
size: .
V: TRBV13
D: TRBD2
CDR3: CASSLLERGDSYNEQFF
DNA: TGTGCCAGCAGCTTACTGGAGCGGGGGGACTCCTACAATGAGCAGTTCTTC

J: TRBJ2-1
size: .
V: TRBV9
D: TRBD1
CDR3: CASSVGAGGVYNEQFF
DNA: TGTGCCAGCAGCGTAGGGGCAGGGGGCGTTTACAATGAGCAGTTCTTC

J: TRBJ2-7
size: .
V: TRBV7-9
D: .
CDR3: CASSPETATYEQYF
DNA: TGTGCCAGCAGCCCGGAGACGGCGACCTACGAGCAGTACTTC

J: TRBJ2-5
size: .
V: TRBV24-1
D: TRBD2
CDR3: CATSSAGGEQETQYF
DNA: TGTGCCACCAGCTCAGCGGGGGGGGAGCAAGAGACCCAGTACTTC

J: TRBJ2-5
size: .
V: TRBV11-2
D: .
CDR3: CASSQQGSETQYF
DNA: TGTGCCAGCAGCCAACAGGGTTCGGAGACCCAGTACTTC

J: TRBJ2-1
size: few
V: TRBV2
D: .
CDR3: CASSATLHNEQFF
DNA: TGTGCCAGCAGCGCGACACTCCACAATGAGCAGTTCTTC

J: TRBJ2-2
size: few
V: TRBV2
D: .
CDR3: CASSSRDFTGELFF
DNA: TGTGCCAGCAGTAGCAGAGACTTCACCGGGGAGCTGTTTTTT

J: TRBJ1-2
size: .
V: TRBV6-6
D: TRBD1
CDR3: CASRGTGGVDYGYTF
DNA: TGTGCCAGCAGGGGGACAGGGGGCGTGGACTATGGCTACACCTTC

J: TRBJ1-1
size: .
V: TRBV3-1/TRBV3-2
D: .
CDR3: CASSQEGEKDDTEAFF
DNA: TGTGCCAGCAGCCAAGAAGGGGAAAAGGATGACACTGAAGCTTTCTTT